A selection of T cell receptor beta chains follows, all from one sample in a study of blood T cells in healthy people across ages. TCRdb itself ran the 5' RACE reads through MiXCR, one entry per CDR3 protein. The profile shows 750,000 to 1,000,000 distinct CDR3 sequences, just under 30% of them singletons. These sequences were also reported in another study, on T cells of mothers and their children.

Material for sequencing was blood. Receptors originate from a woman aged 40 to 50 in good health. CDR3s include the opening cysteine and the closing phenylalanine or tryptophan. The D gene is left open where the match is weak.

.,TRBV20-1,CSARVLRGGASGEQYF
.,TRBV10-3,CAISGGPGSSTDTQYF
TRBD1,TRBV3-1,CASSPRTGTVNTEAFF
TRBD1,TRBV2,CASLDRDEQYF
.,TRBV9,CASSAPLGVSTDTQYF
.,TRBV12-5,CASGLGGAGQPQHF
.,TRBV29-1,CSVYRRDEEKLFF
.,TRBV29-1,CSANWGDTQYF
.,TRBV20-1,CSASPNPPGLAPDEQFF
.,TRBV7-8,CASSLRSRVYEQYF
.,TRBV12-3/TRBV12-4,CASSSGTPIPQHF
TRBD1,TRBV4-3,CASSQETGVKLFF
TRBD1,TRBV24-1,CATSTVSGGGADYGYTF
.,TRBV12-3/TRBV12-4,CASSLGRAKTNYGYTF
.,TRBV25-1,CASSEFSGQKTQYF
.,TRBV7-8,CASSLGRGLNEKLFF
TRBD2,TRBV2,CASSEQMGGNNEQFF
.,TRBV20-1,CSASYGGLGEKLFF
.,TRBV7-7,CASSAWTAGELFF
TRBD2,TRBV6-5,CASSYSLAAVETQYF
TRBD2,TRBV28,CASSQLAGVYNEQFF
TRBD1,TRBV4-1,CASSPWGQGARDEQFF
.,TRBV15,CATSRVKTLNTGERFF
.,TRBV7-8,CASSFEVIYGYTF
.,TRBV7-9,CASSPPNGTYEQYF
.,TRBV29-1,CGVKQSLRYEQYF
.,TRBV5-1,CASSFSRTAATEAFF
.,TRBV6-5,CASSPRLGEGEQYF
TRBD1,TRBV28,CAIAIIQGNEQYF
.,TRBV10-3,CAISPGTTNEQYF
.,TRBV2,CASLTPSSYNEQFF
.,TRBV7-6,CASSTQGRAQYF
.,TRBV20-1,CSAWDGYGYTF
TRBD1,TRBV5-1,CASSGKTGAGGETQYF
TRBD1,TRBV5-1,CASSPGAGQGSYEQYF
TRBD1,TRBV4-1,CASSQDSRTGVYEQYF
.,TRBV29-1,CSVSTGDTQYF
TRBD2,TRBV20-1,CSAQRPGLAGWGETQYF
TRBD1,TRBV6-5,CASSSLDREAEAFF
TRBD1,TRBV6-6,CASNTGGAWSDTQYF
.,TRBV7-2,CASSETRGGQPQHF
TRBD2,TRBV7-2,CASSSRSSGGAETQYF
TRBD1,TRBV15,CATSRDQGTGRGFEYGYTF
TRBD2,TRBV5-5,CASSLGLGRVSGANVLTF
TRBD1,TRBV7-2,CASSLEQGQGLQYF
TRBD2,TRBV2,CASTSGGAGEQFF
TRBD1,TRBV28,CASSRQGESYGYTF
.,TRBV4-1,CASSQRGTLNHEQYF
.,TRBV20-1,CSATTGSPSGANVLTF
.,TRBV18,CASSDRQDQYF
.,TRBV6-5,CASSYRGEGTDTQYF
TRBD1,TRBV4-1,CASSQDGRGKETQFF
.,TRBV20-1,CSAPPPWGGYQETQYF
.,TRBV19,CASTEQGPKNIQYF
.,TRBV12-3/TRBV12-4,CASSFTGTNYGYTF
.,TRBV9,CASSVGRGKLDEQFF
TRBD1,TRBV9,CASSVAGGANSPLHF